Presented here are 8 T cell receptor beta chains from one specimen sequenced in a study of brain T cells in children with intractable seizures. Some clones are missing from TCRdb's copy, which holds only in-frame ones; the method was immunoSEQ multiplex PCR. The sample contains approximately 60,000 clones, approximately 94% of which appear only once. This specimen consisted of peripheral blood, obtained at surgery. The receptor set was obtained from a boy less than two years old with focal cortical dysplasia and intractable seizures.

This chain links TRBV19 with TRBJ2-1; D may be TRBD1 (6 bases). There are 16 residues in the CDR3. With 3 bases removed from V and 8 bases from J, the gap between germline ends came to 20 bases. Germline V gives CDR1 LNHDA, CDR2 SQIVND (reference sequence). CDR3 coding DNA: TGTGCCAGTAGTATCGGGACAATTCCCTCATCCGATGAGCAGTTCTTC. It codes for CASSIGTIPSSDEQFF.

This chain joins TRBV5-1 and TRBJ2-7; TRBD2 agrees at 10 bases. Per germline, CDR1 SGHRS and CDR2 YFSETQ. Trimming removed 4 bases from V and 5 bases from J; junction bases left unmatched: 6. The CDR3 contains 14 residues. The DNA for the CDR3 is TGCGCCAGCAGCAATAGCGGGGGGTCGGACGAGCAGTACTTC. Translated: CASSNSGGSDEQYF.

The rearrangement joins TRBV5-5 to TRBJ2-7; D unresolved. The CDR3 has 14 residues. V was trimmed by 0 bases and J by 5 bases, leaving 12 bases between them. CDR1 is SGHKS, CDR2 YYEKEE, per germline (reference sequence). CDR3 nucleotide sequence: TGTGCCAGCAGCTTGGGTCAGAGCATCAACGAGCAGTACTTC. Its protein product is CASSLGQSINEQYF. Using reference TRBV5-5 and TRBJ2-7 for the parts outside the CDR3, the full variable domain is DAGVTQSPTHLIKTRGQQVTLRCSPISGHKSVSWYQQVLGQGPQFIFQYYEKEERGRGNFPDRFSARQFPNYSSELNVNALLLGDSALYLCASSLGQSINEQYFGPGTRLTVT.

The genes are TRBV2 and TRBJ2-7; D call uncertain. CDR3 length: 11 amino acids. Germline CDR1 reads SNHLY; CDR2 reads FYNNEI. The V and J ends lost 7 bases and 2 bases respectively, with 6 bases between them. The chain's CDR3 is CASTSTYEQYF. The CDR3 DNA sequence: TGTGCCAGCACGAGCACCTACGAGCAGTACTTC. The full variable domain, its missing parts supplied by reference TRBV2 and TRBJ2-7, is EPEVTQTPSHQVTQMGQEVILRCVPISNHLYFYWYRQILGQKVEFLVSFYNNEISEKSEIFDDQFSVERPDGSNFTLKIRSTKLEDSAMYFCASTSTYEQYFGPGTRLTVT.

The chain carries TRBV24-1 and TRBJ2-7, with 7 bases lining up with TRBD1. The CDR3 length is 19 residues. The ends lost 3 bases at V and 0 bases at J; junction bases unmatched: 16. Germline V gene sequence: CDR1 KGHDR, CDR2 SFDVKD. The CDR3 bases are TGTGCCACCAGTGATCAAGGGACAGTACGCTATCCGAGCTCCTACGAGCAGTACTTC. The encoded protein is CATSDQGTVRYPSSYEQYF.

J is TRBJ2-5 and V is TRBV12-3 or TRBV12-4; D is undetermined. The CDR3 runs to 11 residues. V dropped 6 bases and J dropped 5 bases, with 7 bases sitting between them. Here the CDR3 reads CASSEGETQYF. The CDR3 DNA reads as TGTGCCAGCAGCGAAGGGGAGACCCAGTACTTC.

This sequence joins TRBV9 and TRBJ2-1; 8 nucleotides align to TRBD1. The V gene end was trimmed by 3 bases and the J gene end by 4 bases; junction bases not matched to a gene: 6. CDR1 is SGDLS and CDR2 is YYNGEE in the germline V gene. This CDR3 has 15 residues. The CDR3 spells CASSDTGQVYNEQFF. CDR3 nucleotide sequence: TGTGCCAGCAGCGATACGGGACAGGTTTACAATGAGCAGTTCTTC.

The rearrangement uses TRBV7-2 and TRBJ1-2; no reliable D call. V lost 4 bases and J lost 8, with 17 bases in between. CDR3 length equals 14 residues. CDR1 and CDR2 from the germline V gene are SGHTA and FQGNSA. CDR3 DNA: TGTGCCAGCAGCTCATTTGTGGGCTCCGGGGGCTACACCTTC. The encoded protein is CASSSFVGSGGYTF.